A single sample gave rise to the 22 T cell receptor beta chains below, sequenced in a study of OX40 agonist ivuxolimab in advanced cancers. Profiling relied on immunoSEQ multiplex PCR, and the TCRdb table lists in-frame clones only, not all of them. The sample consists of 75,000 to 95,000 clones, about 85% of them appearing once. The sample in question was CD4+ or CD8+ T cells sorted from blood, obtained in a trial of the OX40 agonist ivuxolimab. Receptors originate from an adult with an advanced solid tumor such as melanoma, head and neck, liver or kidney cancer.

This chain uses TRBV5-1 with TRBJ2-7; perhaps TRBD2 as D (5 bases). V lost 0 bases to trimming and J lost 1 base, with 11 bases between them. This CDR3 spans 15 amino acids. Looked up from germline, CDR1 is SGHRS and CDR2 is YFSETQ. This CDR3 reads CASSLGGSGSYEQYF. Written as DNA, the CDR3 is TGCGCCAGCAGCTTGGGAGGGAGTGGGTCCTACGAGCAGTACTTC.

The rearrangement links TRBV9 to TRBJ2-1; D is undetermined. This CDR3 contains 14 residues. Trimming shortened V by 0 bases and J by 0 bases, and 4 bases separated the two germline ends. Germline V gene lookup returns CDR1 SGDLS and CDR2 YYNGEE. DNA of the CDR3: TGTGCCAGCAGCGTAGCGGTCTCCTACAATGAGCAGTTCTTC. Residues: CASSVAVSYNEQFF. Using reference TRBV9 and TRBJ2-1 for the parts outside the CDR3, the full variable domain is DSGVTQTPKHLITATGQRVTLRCSPRSGDLSVYWYQQSLDQGLQFLIQYYNGEERAKGNILERFSAQQFPDLHSELNLSSLELGDSALYFCASSVAVSYNEQFFGPGTRLTVL.

J is TRBJ2-2 and V is TRBV30; D remains unclear. The germline V gene encodes CDR1 GTSNPN and CDR2 SVGIG (reference sequence). The CDR3 consists of 14 residues. V was pared by 2 bases and J by 2 bases, with 9 bases between. The CDR3 region is CAWSPGFNTGELFF. The CDR3 DNA follows: TGTGCCTGGAGTCCAGGATTTAACACCGGGGAGCTGTTTTTT.

The chain combines TRBV6-5 with TRBJ1-2; TRBD1 matches at 7 bases. The J segment lost 0 bases and the V segment lost 6 bases, leaving 4 bases of the junction unmatched. The CDR3 consists of 14 residues. The germline gives CDR1 MNHEY, CDR2 SVGAGI. CDR3 nucleotides: TGTGCCAGCAGCCGGGACAGAGCTAACTATGGCTACACCTTC. This encodes CASSRDRANYGYTF.

The chain joins TRBV9 to TRBJ2-2; 9 nucleotides match TRBD2. V dropped 3 bases and J dropped 8; count of bases not matched to a gene: 5. The germline V gene encodes CDR1 SGDLS and CDR2 YYNGEE. The CDR3 has 14 amino acids. The CDR3 region is CASSARLAGGELFF. For the CDR3, the DNA is TGTGCCAGCAGCGCCCGGCTAGCGGGGGGGGAGCTGTTTTTT.

This rearrangement joins TRBV7-3 to TRBJ1-6, with 9 bases that match TRBD1. CDR1 is SGHTA, CDR2 FQGTGA, per germline. There are 17 residues in the CDR3. J was trimmed by 2 bases and V by 5 bases; bases with no gene match: 7. The CDR3 protein is CASSLGDREAYNSPLHF. The CDR3 DNA sequence: TGTGCCAGCAGCCTGGGGGACAGGGAGGCCTATAATTCACCCCTCCACTTT.

The chain combines TRBV5-4 with TRBJ2-7; D is possibly TRBD2 (5 bases). Germline V gene data show CDR1 as SGHNT and CDR2 as YYREEE (reference sequence). The ends were cut back, 0 bases at V and 1 base at J, with 11 bases in the middle. This CDR3 comprises 15 residues. The CDR3 reads CASSLGVGASYEQYF. The CDR3 DNA follows: TGTGCCAGCAGCTTGGGAGTGGGAGCGTCCTACGAGCAGTACTTC.

V gene TRBV27 combines with J gene TRBJ2-3; 9 bases fit TRBD2. Germline CDR1 MNHEY, CDR2 SMNVEV (reference sequence). The CDR3 length is 15 residues. After removal of 2 bases from V and 3 bases from J, the junction contained 3 bases not matched to a gene. The chain's CDR3 is CASSLRLAGTDTQYF. CDR3 bases: TGTGCCAGCAGTTTAAGGCTAGCGGGAACAGATACGCAGTATTTT.

The rearrangement uses TRBV27 and TRBJ2-7; D not resolved. The CDR3 is 11 amino acids. Germline V gene data show CDR1 as MNHEY and CDR2 as SMNVEV (reference sequence). V lost 5 bases to trimming and J lost 4 bases, with 6 bases between them. The CDR3 sequence is CASSANYEQYF. The CDR3 DNA reads TGTGCCAGCAGTGCCAATTACGAGCAGTACTTC.

This clone has more than one count but fewer than ten. V gene TRBV7-2 combines with J gene TRBJ1-5; a possible D gene is TRBD1 (5 bases). The CDR3 is made up of 15 amino acids. Germline values: CDR1 SGHTA, CDR2 FQGNSA. Trimming took 4 bases from V and 7 from J, leaving 17 bases between them. CDR3 sequence: CASSSQPGAGQPQHF. CDR3 nucleotides: TGTGCCAGCAGCTCACAGCCCGGGGCCGGCCAGCCCCAGCATTTT.

The chain recombines TRBV2 with TRBJ2-7; TRBD1 agrees at 8 bases. The V and J ends lost 10 bases and 2 bases, in that order; junction bases with no gene match: 10. The CDR3 contains 14 residues. Germline CDR1 reads SNHLY; CDR2 reads FYNNEI. This CDR3 is CATKTGGLTYEQYF. The CDR3 DNA reads as TGTGCCACGAAAACAGGGGGACTTACCTACGAGCAGTACTTC.

CDR3 sequence: CASRGGGYGYTF. In nucleotides, the CDR3 is TGTGCCAGCAGGGGAGGGGGGTATGGCTACACCTTC. The V gene is TRBV21-1, the J gene TRBJ1-2. TRBV21-1 is a pseudogene locus. CDR3 length: 12 amino acids.

As DNA, the CDR3 is TGTGCCAGCAGCTCCGCAACCCGGGACATCGGCTATGGCTACACCTTC. Protein sequence: CASSSATRDIGYGYTF. The rearrangement uses TRBV7-2 and TRBJ1-2; D is possibly TRBD1 (6 bases). This CDR3 has 16 residues. Germline V lookup: CDR1 SGHTA, CDR2 FQGNSA. The V and J ends lost 4 bases and 4 bases respectively, with 19 bases between them.

The chain recombines TRBV6-1 with TRBJ1-2; unclear D gene. The CDR3 is made up of 14 amino acids. The V and J ends lost 3 bases and 4 bases respectively, with 12 bases between them. CDR1 is MNHNS, CDR2 SASEGT, per germline. The CDR3 DNA is TGTGCCAGCAGTGAGGTAATGGGGATCTATGGCTACACCTTC. Protein product: CASSEVMGIYGYTF.

The chain couples TRBV19 to TRBJ2-2, with no clear D. This CDR3 has 14 amino acids. Germline-derived CDR1 and CDR2 are LNHDA and SQIVND (reference sequence). Trimming stripped 5 bases from V and 0 bases from J, with 7 bases between. CDR3: CASSPYTNTGELFF. CDR3 coding DNA: TGTGCCAGTAGTCCTTATACGAACACCGGGGAGCTGTTTTTT. Drawing the rest from reference TRBV19 and TRBJ2-2, the complete variable domain is DGGITQSPKYLFRKEGQNVTLSCEQNLNHDAMYWYRQDPGQGLRLIYYSQIVNDFQKGDIAEGYSVSREKKESFPLTVTSAQKNPTAFYLCASSPYTNTGELFFGEGSRLTVL.

This sequence joins TRBV11-1 and TRBJ1-5; D uncertain. Germline V gene lookup returns CDR1 SGHAT and CDR2 FQDESV (reference sequence). V gave up 4 bases and J gave up 7 bases, with 11 bases separating them. The CDR3 contains 13 residues. The CDR3 DNA is TGTGCCAGCAGCTCAGAACCCGAACAGCCCCAGCATTTT. Translation: CASSSEPEQPQHF.

This clone has a count of ten or more. This chain links TRBV11-2 with TRBJ1-5, with a tentative D call TRBD1 (5 bases). V lost 5 bases to trimming and J lost 4 bases, with 9 bases between them. Per the germline V gene, CDR1 is SGHAT and CDR2 is FQNNGV. The CDR3 spans 13 residues. CDR3 in DNA: TGTGCCAGCAGCATCGAGGGGAATCAGCCCCAGCATTTT. Encoded protein: CASSIEGNQPQHF.

The gene calls are TRBV19 and TRBJ2-3, with 11 bases identical to TRBD2. Unmatched junction bases numbered 5, after V lost 3 bases and J lost 6 bases. This CDR3 is built from 15 residues. Germline V lookup: CDR1 LNHDA, CDR2 SQIVND (reference sequence). The CDR3 reads CASSIGLAGGDTQYF. The CDR3 DNA reads as TGTGCCAGTAGTATTGGGCTAGCGGGGGGCGATACGCAGTATTTT.

About this clone: A read error may account for a junction end that differs from germline. This chain uses TRBV7-7 with TRBJ2-3; no reliable D call. The CDR3 totals 13 residues. Germline V lookup: CDR1 SSHAT, CDR2 FNYEAQ (reference sequence). In DNA form, the CDR3 reads TGTGCTAGCAGCCCTCCGCTGGCAAGGACGCAGTATTTT. Translating it yields CASSPPLARTQYF.

The chain joins TRBV5-5 to TRBJ1-3, with D perhaps TRBD1 (5 bases). Trimming shortened V by 0 bases and J by 3 bases, and 16 bases separated the two germline ends. In germline, CDR1 is SGHKS, CDR2 YYEKEE (reference sequence). The CDR3 contains 17 residues. In DNA form, the CDR3 reads TGTGCCAGCAGCTTGGATCGGGGCAACGCGTTTGGAAACACCATATATTTT. Its protein is CASSLDRGNAFGNTIYF. The variable domain in full, with the rest retrieved from reference TRBV5-5 and TRBJ1-3, is DAGVTQSPTHLIKTRGQQVTLRCSPISGHKSVSWYQQVLGQGPQFIFQYYEKEERGRGNFPDRFSARQFPNYSSELNVNALLLGDSALYLCASSLDRGNAFGNTIYFGEGSWLTVV.

This clone has just a few counts. This chain joins TRBV7-2 and TRBJ2-3; tentatively, D is TRBD2 (6 bases). Trimming pared 1 base from V and 3 bases from J, leaving 14 bases between. Germline V CDR1 and CDR2: SGHTA, FQGNSA. The CDR3 consists of 16 residues. The CDR3 reads CASSLDSGESTDTQYF. CDR3 DNA: TGTGCCAGCAGCTTAGACTCGGGGGAGAGTACAGATACGCAGTATTTT.

The chain combines TRBV19 with TRBJ1-5; 8 bases align to TRBD1. The V gene's germline CDR1 is LNHDA and CDR2 SQIVND (reference sequence). CDR3 length: 14 amino acids. Germline trimming cut 6 bases from V and 9 bases from J; bases unmatched to any gene: 10. CDR3 in amino acids: CASRPQGALRPQHF. CDR3 nucleotide sequence: TGTGCCAGTAGACCCCAGGGGGCTCTTCGGCCCCAGCATTTT.